Included here is one T cell receptor beta chain sequence, with context. This sample's TCRbeta library carried unique molecular identifier barcodes. TCRdb itself ran the PCR reads through MiXCR, one entry per CDR3 protein. The sample includes about 830,000 distinct CDR3 sequences, 15% to 20% of them seen just once. These data originate in a study of T-cell reconstitution after alpha-beta-depleted transplantation in children. The CDR3 loop spans 17 amino acids. Germline V gene data show CDR1 as SGHAT and CDR2 as FQNNGV. V was pared by 7 bases and J by 0 bases, with 9 bases of the junction left unmatched.

The chain is built from TRBV11-2 and TRBJ2-5; 12 bases fit TRBD2. The specimen comprised PBMCs, mostly from graft donor cells, sampled 360 days after TCRalphabeta/CD19-depleted stem cell transplant. The receptor was isolated from a male patient younger than 18 who had a stem cell transplant for acute lymphoblastic leukemia, so the T cells may come from the graft donor. CDR3 DNA: TGTGCCAGCACAGGACTAGCGGGAAAGGCGTACCAAGAGACCCAGTACTTC. Translating it yields CASTGLAGKAYQETQYF.